Below, 17 T cell receptor beta chains from the same sample are listed, as sequenced in a study of blood T cell repertoires in COVID-19. Profiling relied on immunoSEQ multiplex PCR, and the TCRdb table lists in-frame clones only, not all of them. The repertoire holds roughly 120,000 clones, with roughly 80% as singletons. The sample taken for sequencing was peripheral blood. The receptors stem from a human donor in a cohort sampled during active or convalescent COVID-19.

This chain links TRBV5-5 with TRBJ1-5; D gene ambiguous. Per the germline V gene, CDR1 is SGHKS and CDR2 is YYEKEE (reference sequence). The germline V and J ends were trimmed by 4 bases and 0 bases, with 20 bases remaining between them. This CDR3 is built from 18 residues. The CDR3 nucleotides are TGTGCCAGCAGCCCCTTTGGGATGGAGGCTTATAGCAATCAGCCCCAGCATTTT. This sequence encodes CASSPFGMEAYSNQPQHF.

This clone was seen only once. This chain links TRBV11-2 with TRBJ2-7, with 7 nucleotides matching TRBD1. Germline V gene sequence: CDR1 SGHAT, CDR2 FQNNGV. There are 14 residues in the CDR3. Trimming cost V 6 bases and J 1 base; bases outside gene matches: 6. The CDR3 DNA sequence: TGTGCCAGCAGTCCCGGGGACAGATCCTACGAGCAGTACTTC. Translating it yields CASSPGDRSYEQYF.

The chain has TRBV30 and TRBJ2-5, with D hard to call. This CDR3 is built from 18 residues. V was pared by 2 bases and J by 0 bases, with 22 bases between. Germline lookup yields CDR1 GTSNPN and CDR2 SVGIG (reference sequence). The CDR3 here is CAWSTGRSKARYQETQYF. CDR3 DNA sequence: TGTGCCTGGAGTACCGGCCGCTCTAAAGCGCGCTACCAAGAGACCCAGTACTTC.

The rearrangement links TRBV28 to TRBJ2-5, with 8 nucleotides matching TRBD2. The CDR3 runs 11 residues. From germline, CDR1 is MDHEN and CDR2 SYDVKM. The V gene end was trimmed by 10 bases and the J gene end by 5 bases; junction bases not matched to a gene: 3. The CDR3 DNA reads TGTGCCACCGGGGGGGAGGAGACCCAGTACTTC. It yields the protein CATGGEETQYF.

The CDR3 nucleotides read TGTGCCAGCAGTACAGACAGGGTCTATGGCTACACCTTC. Its protein is CASSTDRVYGYTF. The V gene is TRBV14, the J gene TRBJ1-2; 7 bases fit TRBD1. V gave up 6 bases and J gave up 4 bases; unmatched junction bases: 5. The CDR3 is 13 amino acids. Germline V gene sequence: CDR1 SGHDN, CDR2 FVKESK.

The chain joins TRBV11-2 to TRBJ1-5; no clear D. V lost 1 base to trimming and J lost 2 bases, with 12 bases between them. CDR1 is SGHAT, CDR2 FQNNGV, per germline. There are 16 residues in the CDR3. CDR3 DNA sequence: TGTGCCAGCAGCTTAGGTGAGGGCGGGGGCAATCAGCCCCAGCATTTT. As protein: CASSLGEGGGNQPQHF.

V and J are TRBV19 and TRBJ1-2; perhaps TRBD1 as D (6 bases). V was cut by 6 bases and J by 4 bases, with 12 bases left in between. The CDR3 length is 13 residues. Germline CDR1 LNHDA, CDR2 SQIVND (reference sequence). The CDR3 reads CASSPTGTYGYTF. CDR3 in DNA: TGTGCCAGTAGCCCGACAGGTACCTATGGCTACACCTTC.

This chain links TRBV4-3 with TRBJ1-2; no clear D gene. Germline CDR1 and CDR2: LGHNA and YSLEER. Trimming shortened V by 1 base and J by 0 bases, and 12 bases separated the two germline ends. CDR3 length equals 16 residues. In DNA, the CDR3 is TGCGCCAGCAGCCAAGGACGGGTCAAAGCTAACTATGGCTACACCTTC. This translates into CASSQGRVKANYGYTF.

The chain uses TRBV5-4 and TRBJ2-5, with 8 bases matching TRBD1. The germline V gene has CDR1 SGHNT and CDR2 YYREEE (reference sequence). The CDR3 spans 15 residues. The ends lost 4 bases at V and 4 bases at J; junction bases unmatched: 9. The CDR3 DNA is TGTGCCAGCAGCACCCGGACAGGGACCACAGAGACCCAGTACTTC. The encoded protein is CASSTRTGTTETQYF.

The rearrangement uses TRBV5-6 and TRBJ2-7, with D uncertain. The CDR3 loop spans 13 amino acids. In germline, CDR1 is SGHDT, CDR2 YYEEEE. V was shortened by 2 bases and J by 2 bases, with 8 bases between the two germline ends. CDR3 amino acids: CASSLLATYEQYF. The CDR3 DNA is TGTGCCAGCAGCTTATTGGCCACCTACGAGCAGTACTTC.

This chain uses TRBV29-1 with TRBJ2-5; tentative D call: TRBD2 (6 bases). The CDR3 consists of 14 residues. Trimming removed 7 bases from V and 4 bases from J, with 19 bases in between. The germline V gene has CDR1 SQVTM and CDR2 ANQGSEA. The DNA of the CDR3 is TGCAGCGCCCCCTCTAGTGCGGGGCCAGAGACCCAGTACTTC. It yields the protein CSAPSSAGPETQYF.

This chain uses TRBV10-3 with TRBJ2-3, with TRBD2 matching over 13 bases. J was trimmed by 4 bases and V by 0 bases; bases with no gene match: 1. Germline V gene data show CDR1 as ENHRY and CDR2 as SYGVKD. The CDR3 extends over 16 amino acids. The CDR3 sequence is CAISESTSGGSDTQYF. The CDR3 nucleotides are TGTGCCATCAGTGAGTCGACTAGCGGGGGGTCAGATACGCAGTATTTT.

This sequence joins TRBV2 and TRBJ2-1; D is ambiguous. Germline V gene data show CDR1 as SNHLY and CDR2 as FYNNEI. The length of the CDR3 is 14 residues. Trimming removed 5 bases at V and 6 bases at J, with 14 bases between. The CDR3 DNA is TGTGCCAGCAGTTCCCAGTGGTCCACCAATGAGCAGTTCTTC. Protein: CASSSQWSTNEQFF.

The chain combines TRBV19 with TRBJ2-1; D is uncertain. The CDR3 runs 10 residues. Per the germline V gene, CDR1 is LNHDA and CDR2 is SQIVND (reference sequence). V dropped 10 bases and J dropped 6 bases, with 7 bases sitting between them. The CDR3 region is CATWSNEQFF. The DNA for the CDR3 is TGTGCCACCTGGAGCAATGAGCAGTTCTTC.

The rearrangement joins TRBV30 to TRBJ2-5, with 12 bases fitting TRBD1. V lost 6 bases, J lost 5 bases, and 10 bases stayed unmatched. CDR1 and CDR2 from the germline V gene are GTSNPN and SVGIG (reference sequence). This CDR3 comprises 15 residues. The CDR3 is CACQVGTGGAETQYF. In DNA, the CDR3 is TGTGCCTGTCAAGTCGGGACAGGGGGCGCGGAGACCCAGTACTTC. Looking up the rest from reference TRBV30 and TRBJ2-5 gives the full variable domain: SQTIHQWPATLVQPVGSPLSLECTVEGTSNPNLYWYRQAAGRGLQLLFYSVGIGQISSEVPQNLSASRPQDRQFILSSKKLLLSDSGFYLCACQVGTGGAETQYFGPGTRLLVL.

This chain joins TRBV6-5 and TRBJ2-5; the D gene is possibly TRBD1 (5 bases). CDR3 length: 11 residues. The germline V gene encodes CDR1 MNHEY and CDR2 SVGAGI. With 8 bases removed from V and 5 bases from J, the gap between germline ends came to 9 bases. The CDR3 sequence: CASAGWETQYF. CDR3 nucleotide sequence: TGTGCCAGCGCAGGGTGGGAGACCCAGTACTTC.

J is TRBJ1-6 and V is TRBV19, with D perhaps matching TRBD1 (6 bases). V lost 10 bases, J lost 7 bases, and 17 bases lay in between. Germline values: CDR1 LNHDA, CDR2 SQIVND (reference sequence). The CDR3 covers 14 residues. CDR3 sequence: CATTVAGVNSPLHF. The CDR3 coding sequence is TGTGCCACTACAGTTGCAGGGGTGAATTCACCCCTCCACTTT.